One T cell receptor (beta chain) is described in this entry. This CDR3 has 14 amino acids. V lost 6 bases, J lost 1 base, and 12 bases lay in between. CDR1 is MRHNA and CDR2 is SNTAGT in the germline V gene. This record belongs to a study of blood T cell repertoires in COVID-19. The assay was immunoSEQ multiplex PCR, and TCRdb's table has in-frame clones only and misses some. In the table there are 350,000 to 450,000 clones, around 89% of which are singletons. The cohort comprised adults aged about 18 to 100 years residing in under 30 US areas. Cohorts were determined from participant-reported clinical history. In Cohort 3, a recovered donor had either two negative PCRs, clearance, or symptom resolution.

This chain connects TRBV6-4 to TRBJ1-2; TRBD1 is a possible D gene (6 bases). The specimen was PBMCs or T cells enriched from blood (not recorded which). This sequence was found in a man aged 25-45 years who had recovered from COVID-19. The CDR3 nucleotides are TGTGCCAGCAGACCGGACAGCCATAACTATGGCTACACCTTC. Encoded protein: CASRPDSHNYGYTF.